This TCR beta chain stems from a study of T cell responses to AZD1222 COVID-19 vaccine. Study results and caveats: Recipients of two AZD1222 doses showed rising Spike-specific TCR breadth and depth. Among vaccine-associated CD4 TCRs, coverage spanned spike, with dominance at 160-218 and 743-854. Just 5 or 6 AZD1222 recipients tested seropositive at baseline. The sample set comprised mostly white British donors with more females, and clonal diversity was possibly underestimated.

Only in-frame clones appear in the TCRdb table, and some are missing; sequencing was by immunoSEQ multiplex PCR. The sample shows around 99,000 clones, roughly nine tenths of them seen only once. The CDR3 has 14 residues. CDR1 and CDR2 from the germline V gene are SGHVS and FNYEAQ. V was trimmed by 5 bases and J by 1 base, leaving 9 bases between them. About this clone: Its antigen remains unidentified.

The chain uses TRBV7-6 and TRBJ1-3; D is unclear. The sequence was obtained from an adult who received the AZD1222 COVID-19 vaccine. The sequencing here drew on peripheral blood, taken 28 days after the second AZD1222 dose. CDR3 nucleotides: TGTGCCAGCAGCCCCCTAGTTTCTGGAAACACCATATATTTT. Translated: CASSPLVSGNTIYF.